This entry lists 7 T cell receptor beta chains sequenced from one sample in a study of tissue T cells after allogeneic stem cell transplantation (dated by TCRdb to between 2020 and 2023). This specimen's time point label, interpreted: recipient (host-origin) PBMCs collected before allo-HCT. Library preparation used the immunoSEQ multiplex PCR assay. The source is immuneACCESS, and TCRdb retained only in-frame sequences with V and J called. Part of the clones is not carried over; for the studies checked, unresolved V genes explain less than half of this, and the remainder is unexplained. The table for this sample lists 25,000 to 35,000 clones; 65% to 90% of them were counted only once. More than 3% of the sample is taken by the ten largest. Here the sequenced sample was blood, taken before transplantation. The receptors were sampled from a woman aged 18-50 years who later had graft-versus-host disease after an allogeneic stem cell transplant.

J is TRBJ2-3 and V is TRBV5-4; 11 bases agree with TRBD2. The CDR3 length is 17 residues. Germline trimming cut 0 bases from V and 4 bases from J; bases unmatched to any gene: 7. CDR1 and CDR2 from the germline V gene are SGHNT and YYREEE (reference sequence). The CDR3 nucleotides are TGTGCCAGCAGCTTGGAGGTCCTTAGCGGGGGGGCAGATACGCAGTATTTT. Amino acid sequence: CASSLEVLSGGADTQYF.

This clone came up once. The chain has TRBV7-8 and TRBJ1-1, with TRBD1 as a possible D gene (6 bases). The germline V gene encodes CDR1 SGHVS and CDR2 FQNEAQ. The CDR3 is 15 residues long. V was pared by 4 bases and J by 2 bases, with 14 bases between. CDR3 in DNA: TGTGCCAGCAGCTACCAGACAGGACGAAACACTGAAGCTTTCTTT. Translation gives CASSYQTGRNTEAFF.

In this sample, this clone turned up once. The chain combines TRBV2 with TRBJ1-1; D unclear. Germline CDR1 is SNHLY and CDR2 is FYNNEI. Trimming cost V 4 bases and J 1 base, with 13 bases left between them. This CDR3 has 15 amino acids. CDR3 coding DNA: TGTGCCAGCAGTGTAGTGGGCAGCCCGAACACTGAAGCTTTCTTT. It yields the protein CASSVVGSPNTEAFF.

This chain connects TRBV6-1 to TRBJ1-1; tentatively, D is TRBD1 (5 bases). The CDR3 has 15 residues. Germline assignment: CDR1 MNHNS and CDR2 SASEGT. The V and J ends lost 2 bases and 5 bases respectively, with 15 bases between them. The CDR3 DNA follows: TGTGCCAGCAGTGAATTCGGGGGGGGTCGTACTGAAGCTTTCTTT. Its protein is CASSEFGGGRTEAFF.

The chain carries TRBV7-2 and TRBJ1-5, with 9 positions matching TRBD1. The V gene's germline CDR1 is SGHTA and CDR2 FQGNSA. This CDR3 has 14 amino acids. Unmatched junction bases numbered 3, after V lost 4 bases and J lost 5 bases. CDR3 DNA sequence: TGTGCCAGCAGCTCACAGGGGGCGGATCAGCCCCAGCATTTT. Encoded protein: CASSSQGADQPQHF.

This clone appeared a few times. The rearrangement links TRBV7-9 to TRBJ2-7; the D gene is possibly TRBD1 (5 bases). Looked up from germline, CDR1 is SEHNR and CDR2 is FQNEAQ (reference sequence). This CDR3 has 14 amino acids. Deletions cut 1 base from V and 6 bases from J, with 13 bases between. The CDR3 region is CASSLVLGQGEQYF. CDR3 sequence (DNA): TGTGCCAGCAGCTTAGTTCTGGGGCAGGGCGAGCAGTACTTC.

CDR3 residues: CASSQRRELYEQYF. Here the CDR3 DNA reads TGTGCCAGCAGCCAACGACGGGAACTCTACGAGCAGTACTTC. The rearrangement links TRBV7-6 to TRBJ2-7; a possible D gene is TRBD2 (5 bases). CDR1 and CDR2 from the germline V gene are SGHVS and FNYEAQ. The V end lost 5 bases, the J end lost 3 bases, and 14 bases lay between the germline ends. The CDR3 covers 14 residues.